Given below is one T cell receptor beta chain in context. The data belong to a study of T cell changes during pregnancy in multiple sclerosis. The table came from immunoSEQ multiplex PCR; TCRdb's copy has only in-frame clones and leaves some out. The sample records roughly 90,000 clones, 85% to 95% being singletons. V was cut by 2 bases and J by 8 bases, with 16 bases left in between. Germline assignment: CDR1 MNHNS and CDR2 SASEGT. This CDR3 region has 15 residues. The clonotype comes from a female donor with multiple sclerosis, enrolled in a pregnancy study. Sequenced material: peripheral blood, taken in the first trimester of pregnancy. This chain joins TRBV6-1 and TRBJ1-5, with D maybe TRBD1 (6 bases). The CDR3 is CASSEMGGAGEPQHF. The CDR3 nucleotides are TGTGCCAGCAGTGAAATGGGGGGGGCTGGTGAGCCCCAGCATTTT.